Presented here are 5 T cell receptor beta chains from one specimen sequenced in a study of shared clonotypes between healthy human individuals. Only in-frame clones appear in the TCRdb table, and some are missing; sequencing was by immunoSEQ multiplex PCR. The top ten hold 0.11% to 0.15% of the sample, which has about 2,500,000 clones, 90% to 95% seen once. The material sequenced was naive CD4+ T cells sorted from blood. As for subset: CD45RA+ positively selected. These receptors originate from a man younger than 35 in good health.

The chain couples TRBV11-2 to TRBJ1-2, with D unresolved. The CDR3 loop spans 15 amino acids. The V gene lost 0 bases and the J gene lost 2 bases, with 10 bases spanning the gap. Germline V gives CDR1 SGHAT, CDR2 FQNNGV. CDR3 residues: CASSLDITVNYGYTF. The DNA of the CDR3 is TGTGCCAGCAGCTTAGATATCACGGTAAACTATGGCTACACCTTC. The complete variable domain, with remaining parts taken from reference TRBV11-2 and TRBJ1-2, reads EAGVAQSPRYKIIEKRQSVAFWCNPISGHATLYWYQQILGQGPKLLIQFQNNGVVDDSQLPKDRFSAERLKGVDSTLKIQPAKLEDSAVYLCASSLDITVNYGYTFGSGTRLTVV.

This clone was recorded only once. The V call is TRBV10-3, the J call TRBJ2-1, with TRBD2 matching over 8 bases. The J segment lost 4 bases and the V segment lost 1 base, leaving 3 bases of the junction unmatched. This CDR3 has 15 residues. Germline lookup yields CDR1 ENHRY and CDR2 SYGVKD. This CDR3 reads CAISEFGGAYNEQFF. CDR3 bases: TGTGCCATCAGTGAGTTCGGGGGGGCATACAATGAGCAGTTCTTC.

A few counts support this clone. The chain joins TRBV28 to TRBJ1-5; D is undetermined. V was clipped by 7 bases and J by 4 bases, with 8 bases between them. The CDR3 spans 12 residues. The germline gives CDR1 MDHEN, CDR2 SYDVKM. This chain's CDR3 is CASMSGNQPQHF. Here the CDR3 DNA reads TGTGCCAGCATGTCCGGGAATCAGCCCCAGCATTTT.

The chain couples TRBV9 to TRBJ1-6, with a tentative D call TRBD1 (5 bases). Germline V CDR1 and CDR2: SGDLS, YYNGEE. The V end lost 2 bases, the J end lost 0 bases, and 18 bases lay between the germline ends. This CDR3 spans 19 amino acids. The CDR3 spells CASSVADLGRSSYNSPLHF. DNA for the CDR3: TGTGCCAGCAGCGTGGCTGACTTGGGACGGAGCTCCTATAATTCACCCCTCCACTTT.

The CDR3 region is CASSPRTGLNEQYF. The CDR3 DNA follows: TGCGCCAGCAGCCCCCGGACAGGGTTGAACGAGCAGTACTTC. The V and J genes are TRBV4-3 and TRBJ2-7; TRBD1 aligns across 8 bases. Germline trimming cut 4 bases from V and 5 bases from J; bases unmatched to any gene: 7. The length of the CDR3 is 14 residues. Germline assignment: CDR1 LGHNA and CDR2 YSLEER.